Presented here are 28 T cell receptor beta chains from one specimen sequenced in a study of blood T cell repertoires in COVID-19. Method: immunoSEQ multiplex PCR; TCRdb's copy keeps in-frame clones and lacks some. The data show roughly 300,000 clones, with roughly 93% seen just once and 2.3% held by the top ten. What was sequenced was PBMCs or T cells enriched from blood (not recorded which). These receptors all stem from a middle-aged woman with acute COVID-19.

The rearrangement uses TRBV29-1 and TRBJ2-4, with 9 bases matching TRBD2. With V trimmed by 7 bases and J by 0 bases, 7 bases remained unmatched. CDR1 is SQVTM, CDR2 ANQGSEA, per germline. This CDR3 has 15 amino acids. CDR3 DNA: TGCAGCGCCCTCAGCGGGGGGATAGCCAAAAACATTCAGTACTTC. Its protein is CSALSGGIAKNIQYF.

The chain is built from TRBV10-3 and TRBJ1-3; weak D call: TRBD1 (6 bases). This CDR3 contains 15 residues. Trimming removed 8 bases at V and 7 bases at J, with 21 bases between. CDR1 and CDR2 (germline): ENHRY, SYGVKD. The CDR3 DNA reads TGTGCCATCCGGGGGGCCGGGGCCCAGGGGAACACCATATATTTT. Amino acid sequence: CAIRGAGAQGNTIYF.

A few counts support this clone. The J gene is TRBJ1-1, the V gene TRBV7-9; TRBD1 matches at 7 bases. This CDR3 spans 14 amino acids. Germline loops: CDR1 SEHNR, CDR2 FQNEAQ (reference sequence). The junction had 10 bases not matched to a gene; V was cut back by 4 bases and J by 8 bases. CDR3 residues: CASSSYRGISEAFF. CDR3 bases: TGTGCCAGCAGCTCGTACAGGGGAATCTCGGAAGCTTTCTTT.

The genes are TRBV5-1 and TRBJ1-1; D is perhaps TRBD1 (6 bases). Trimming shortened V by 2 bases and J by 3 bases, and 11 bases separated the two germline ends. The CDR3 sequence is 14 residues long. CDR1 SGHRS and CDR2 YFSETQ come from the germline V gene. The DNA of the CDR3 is TGCGCCAGCAGCTTAAGGGGGGGAGACACTGAAGCTTTCTTT. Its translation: CASSLRGGDTEAFF.

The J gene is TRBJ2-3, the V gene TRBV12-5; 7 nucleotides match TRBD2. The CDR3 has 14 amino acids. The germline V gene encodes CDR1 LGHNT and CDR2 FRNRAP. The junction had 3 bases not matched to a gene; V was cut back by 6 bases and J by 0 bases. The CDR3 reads CASGASGSTDTQYF. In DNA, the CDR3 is TGTGCTAGTGGCGCTAGCGGTAGCACAGATACGCAGTATTTT.

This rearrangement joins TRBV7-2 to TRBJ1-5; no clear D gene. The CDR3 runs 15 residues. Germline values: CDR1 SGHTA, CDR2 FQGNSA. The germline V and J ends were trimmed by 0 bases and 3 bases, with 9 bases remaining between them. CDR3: CASSLAGQINQPQHF. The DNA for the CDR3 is TGTGCCAGCAGCTTAGCGGGCCAGATCAATCAGCCCCAGCATTTT. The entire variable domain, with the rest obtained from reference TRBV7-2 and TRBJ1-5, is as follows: GAGVSQSPSNKVTEKGKDVELRCDPISGHTALYWYRQSLGQGLEFLIYFQGNSAPDKSGLPSDRFSAERTGGSVSTLTIQRTQQEDSAVYLCASSLAGQINQPQHFGDGTRLSIL.

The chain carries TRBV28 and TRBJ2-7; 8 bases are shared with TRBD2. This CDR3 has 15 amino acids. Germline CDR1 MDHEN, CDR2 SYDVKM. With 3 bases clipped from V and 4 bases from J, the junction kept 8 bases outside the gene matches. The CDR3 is CASSFSGTRGYEQYF. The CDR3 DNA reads TGTGCCAGCAGTTTCTCCGGGACTAGGGGATACGAGCAGTACTTC.

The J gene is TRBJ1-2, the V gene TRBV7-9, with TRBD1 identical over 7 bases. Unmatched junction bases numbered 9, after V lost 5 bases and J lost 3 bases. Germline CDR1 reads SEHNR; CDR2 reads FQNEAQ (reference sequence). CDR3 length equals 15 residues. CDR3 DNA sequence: TGTGCCAGCAGCGCCTCCGGGACAGACCACTATGGCTACACCTTC. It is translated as CASSASGTDHYGYTF.

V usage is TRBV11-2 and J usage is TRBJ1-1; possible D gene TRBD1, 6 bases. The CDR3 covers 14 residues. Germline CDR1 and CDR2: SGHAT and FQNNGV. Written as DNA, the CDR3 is TGTGCTATGAGGCAACAGGGACAGAACACTGAAGCTTTCTTT. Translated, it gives CAMRQQGQNTEAFF.

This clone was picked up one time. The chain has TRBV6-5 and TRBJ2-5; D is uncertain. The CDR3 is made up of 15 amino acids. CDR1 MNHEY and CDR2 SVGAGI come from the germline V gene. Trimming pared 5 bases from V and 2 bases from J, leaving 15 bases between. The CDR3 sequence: CASSPRWQSQETQYF. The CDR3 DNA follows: TGTGCCAGCAGTCCCCGTTGGCAGTCTCAAGAGACCCAGTACTTC.

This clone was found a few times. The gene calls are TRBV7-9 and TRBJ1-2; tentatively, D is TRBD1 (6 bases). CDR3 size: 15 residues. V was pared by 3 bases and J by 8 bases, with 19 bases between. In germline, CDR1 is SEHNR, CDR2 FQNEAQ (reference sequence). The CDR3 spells CASSFEGPRGSGYTF. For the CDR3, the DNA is TGTGCCAGCAGCTTTGAAGGCCCCAGGGGAAGCGGCTACACCTTC.

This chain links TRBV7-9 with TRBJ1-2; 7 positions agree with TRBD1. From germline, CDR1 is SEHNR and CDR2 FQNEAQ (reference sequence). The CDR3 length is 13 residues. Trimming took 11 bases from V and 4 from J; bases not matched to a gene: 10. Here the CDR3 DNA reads TGTGCCGGCGGGGACAGAGTAGGCTATGGCTACACCTTC. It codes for CAGGDRVGYGYTF. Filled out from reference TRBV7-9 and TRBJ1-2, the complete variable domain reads DTGVSQNPRHKITKRGQNVTFRCDPISEHNRLYWYRQTLGQGPEFLTYFQNEAQLEKSRLLSDRFSAERPKGSFSTLEIQRTEQGDSAMYLCAGGDRVGYGYTFGSGTRLTVV.

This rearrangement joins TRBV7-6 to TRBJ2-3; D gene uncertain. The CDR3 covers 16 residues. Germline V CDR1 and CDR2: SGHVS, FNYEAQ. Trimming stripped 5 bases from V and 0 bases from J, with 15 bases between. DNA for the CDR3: TGTGCCAGCAGCCAGACTGCCTCTACTAGCACAGATACGCAGTATTTT. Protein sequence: CASSQTASTSTDTQYF.

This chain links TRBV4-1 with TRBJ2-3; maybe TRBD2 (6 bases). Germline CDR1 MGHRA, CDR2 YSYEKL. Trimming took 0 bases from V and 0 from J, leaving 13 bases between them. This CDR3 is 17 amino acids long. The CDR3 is CASSQDPPGTSTDTQYF. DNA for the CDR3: TGCGCCAGCAGCCAAGATCCGCCAGGGACTAGCACAGATACGCAGTATTTT.

The CDR3 nucleotides read TGTGCCAGCAGCTTAGTAGTCCCCGAGGCGGGGATCAAGCATCAGCCCCAGCATTTT. It encodes CASSLVVPEAGIKHQPQHF. The V gene is TRBV7-9, the J gene TRBJ1-5; unclear D gene. The germline V and J ends were trimmed by 1 base and 5 bases, with 24 bases remaining between them. From germline, CDR1 is SEHNR and CDR2 FQNEAQ (reference sequence). The CDR3 has 19 amino acids.

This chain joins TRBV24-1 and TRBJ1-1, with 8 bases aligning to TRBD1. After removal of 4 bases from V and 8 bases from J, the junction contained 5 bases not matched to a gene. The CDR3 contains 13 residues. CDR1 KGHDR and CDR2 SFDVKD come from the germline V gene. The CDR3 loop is CATSDRDRREAFF. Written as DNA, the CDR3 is TGTGCCACCAGTGACAGGGACAGGAGGGAAGCTTTCTTT.

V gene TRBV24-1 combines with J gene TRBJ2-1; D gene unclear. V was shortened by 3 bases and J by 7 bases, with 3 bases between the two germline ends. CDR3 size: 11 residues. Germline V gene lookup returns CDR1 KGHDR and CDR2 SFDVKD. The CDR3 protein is CATSDQNEQFF. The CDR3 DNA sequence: TGTGCCACCAGTGATCAAAATGAGCAGTTCTTC.

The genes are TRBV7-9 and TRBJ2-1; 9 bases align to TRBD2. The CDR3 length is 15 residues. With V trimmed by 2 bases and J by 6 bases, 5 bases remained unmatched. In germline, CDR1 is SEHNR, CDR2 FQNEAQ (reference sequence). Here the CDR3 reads CASSLLAGVGNEQFF. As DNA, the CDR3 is TGTGCCAGCAGCTTATTAGCGGGAGTTGGCAATGAGCAGTTCTTC.

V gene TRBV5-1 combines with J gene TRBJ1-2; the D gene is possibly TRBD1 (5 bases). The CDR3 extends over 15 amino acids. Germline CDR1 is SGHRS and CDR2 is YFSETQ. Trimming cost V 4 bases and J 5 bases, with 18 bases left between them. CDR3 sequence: CASSPGGSMGYGYTF. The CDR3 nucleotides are TGCGCCAGCAGCCCGGGGGGTAGTATGGGGTATGGCTACACCTTC.

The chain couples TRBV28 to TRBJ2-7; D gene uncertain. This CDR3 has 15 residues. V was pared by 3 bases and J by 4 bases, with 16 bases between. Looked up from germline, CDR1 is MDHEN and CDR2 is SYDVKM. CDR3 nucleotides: TGTGCCAGCAGTTTGAATCCGGGTTTGGGTTACGAGCAGTACTTC. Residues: CASSLNPGLGYEQYF.

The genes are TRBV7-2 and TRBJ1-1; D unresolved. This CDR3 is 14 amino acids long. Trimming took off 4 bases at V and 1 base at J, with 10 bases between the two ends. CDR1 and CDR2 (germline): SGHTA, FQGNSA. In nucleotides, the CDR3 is TGTGCCAGCAGCTCAAGCTTCGGGAACACTGAAGCTTTCTTT. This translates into CASSSSFGNTEAFF. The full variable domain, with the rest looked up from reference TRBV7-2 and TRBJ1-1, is GAGVSQSPSNKVTEKGKDVELRCDPISGHTALYWYRQSLGQGLEFLIYFQGNSAPDKSGLPSDRFSAERTGGSVSTLTIQRTQQEDSAVYLCASSSSFGNTEAFFGQGTRLTVV.

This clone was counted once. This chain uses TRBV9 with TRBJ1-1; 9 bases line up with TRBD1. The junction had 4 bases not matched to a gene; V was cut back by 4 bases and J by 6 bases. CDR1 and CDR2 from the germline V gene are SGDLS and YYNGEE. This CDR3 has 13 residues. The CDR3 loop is CASSLDRGSEAFF. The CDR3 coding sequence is TGTGCCAGCAGCCTGGACAGGGGCTCTGAAGCTTTCTTT.

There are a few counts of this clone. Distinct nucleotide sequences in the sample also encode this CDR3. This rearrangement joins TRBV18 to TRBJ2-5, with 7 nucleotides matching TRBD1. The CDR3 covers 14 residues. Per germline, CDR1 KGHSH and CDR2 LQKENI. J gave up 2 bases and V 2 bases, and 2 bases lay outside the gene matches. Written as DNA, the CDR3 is TGTGCCAGCTCACCAAGACAGGGACAAGAGACCCAGTACTTC. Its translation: CASSPRQGQETQYF.

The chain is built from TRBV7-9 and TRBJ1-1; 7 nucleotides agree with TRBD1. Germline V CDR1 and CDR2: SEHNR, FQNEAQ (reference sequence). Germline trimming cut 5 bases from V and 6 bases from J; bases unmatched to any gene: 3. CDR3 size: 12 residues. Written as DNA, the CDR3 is TGTGCCAGCAGCCCACAGGGGTCTGAAGCTTTCTTT. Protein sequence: CASSPQGSEAFF.

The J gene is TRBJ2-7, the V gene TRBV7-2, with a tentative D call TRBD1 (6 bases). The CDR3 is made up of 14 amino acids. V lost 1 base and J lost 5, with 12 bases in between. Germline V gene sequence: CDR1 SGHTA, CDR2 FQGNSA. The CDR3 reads CASSLDGRGDEQYF. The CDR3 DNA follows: TGTGCCAGCAGCTTAGACGGCAGGGGAGACGAGCAGTACTTC.

CDR3 nucleotides: TGTGCCAGCAGTCCGACAGTCTACGAGCAGTACTTC. This codes for CASSPTVYEQYF. This chain joins TRBV27 and TRBJ2-7; the D gene is possibly TRBD1 (5 bases). Trimming removed 5 bases at V and 3 bases at J, with 8 bases between. CDR3 length equals 12 residues. Looked up from germline, CDR1 is MNHEY and CDR2 is SMNVEV (reference sequence).

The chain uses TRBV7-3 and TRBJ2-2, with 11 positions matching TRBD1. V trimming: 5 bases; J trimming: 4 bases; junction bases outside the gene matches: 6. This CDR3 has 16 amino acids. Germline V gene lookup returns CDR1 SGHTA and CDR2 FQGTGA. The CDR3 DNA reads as TGTGCCAGCAGCCCGGACAGGGGGCTGGGCACCGGGGAGCTGTTTTTT. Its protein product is CASSPDRGLGTGELFF.

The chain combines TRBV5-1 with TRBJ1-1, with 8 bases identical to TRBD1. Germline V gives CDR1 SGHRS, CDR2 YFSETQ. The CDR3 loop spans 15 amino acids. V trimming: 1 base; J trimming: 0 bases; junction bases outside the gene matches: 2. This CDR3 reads CASSLQGALNTEAFF. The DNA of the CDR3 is TGCGCCAGCAGCTTGCAGGGGGCCCTGAACACTGAAGCTTTCTTT.